Listed below are T cell receptor beta chains from one sample, sequenced in a study of identical twins. MiXCR, applied by TCRdb to the 5' RACE reads, yields one record per CDR3 protein. The sample carries roughly 1.6 million distinct CDR3 sequences, around a third recorded once. Material: cord blood. These receptors all come from a newborn girl in good health. CDR3s include the opening cysteine and the closing phenylalanine or tryptophan. The D gene is left open where the match is weak. Some rows have no size entry. The others give once, few or many, or a class for an expanded clone.

j_call | v_call | d_call | clone_size | cdr3_nt | cdr3_aa
TRBJ2-1 | TRBV12-5 | . | few | TGTGCTAGTTGCTGGGCTGCGAGAACTGGATTTTACAATGAGCAGTTCTTC | CASCWAARTGFYNEQFF
TRBJ2-4 | TRBV7-9 | . | . | TGTGCCAGCAGCCCTCAGACGGACTACAAAAACATTCAGTACTTC | CASSPQTDYKNIQYF
TRBJ1-2 | TRBV27 | . | . | TGTGCCAGCAGTCCCCCGGCAGGGGACCCGAACTATGGCTACACCTTC | CASSPPAGDPNYGYTF
TRBJ1-1 | TRBV25-1 | . | . | TGTGCCAGCAGTGATCCCGGGGGTTCTGAAGCTTTCTTT | CASSDPGGSEAFF
TRBJ2-7 | TRBV13 | . | few | TGTGCCAGCAGCCCCTACAGGTATCGGGAGCAGTACTTC | CASSPYRYREQYF
TRBJ1-6 | TRBV20-1 | TRBD1 | few | TGCAGTGCGGACAGGAGCTCCTATAATTCGCCCCTCCACTTT | CSADRSSYNSPLHF
TRBJ2-5 | TRBV18 | . | few | TGTGCCAGCTCGGCGACTTTAGAGACCCAGTACTTC | CASSATLETQYF
TRBJ2-5 | TRBV11-2 | . | . | TGTGCCAGCAGCTTAGAGTACCGGATTAGGTACCAAGAGACCCAGTACTTC | CASSLEYRIRYQETQYF
TRBJ2-1 | TRBV10-2 | . | few | TGCGCCAGCAGTGAGTCGAGGGGCTACAATGAGCAGTTCTTC | CASSESRGYNEQFF
TRBJ2-7 | TRBV29-1 | TRBD2 | . | TGCAGCGTTGAAGGGCTAGCGGGTGGTAATGAGCAGTACTTC | CSVEGLAGGNEQYF
TRBJ1-5 | TRBV11-2 | TRBD1 | . | TGTGCCAGCAGCTTAGGCCTACAGGGGGCTAGCAATCAGCCCCAGCATTTT | CASSLGLQGASNQPQHF
TRBJ2-2 | TRBV12-3/TRBV12-4 | TRBD1 | . | TGTGCCAGCAGTTCCGACAGGGGGTTCAACACCGGGGAGCTGTTTTTT | CASSSDRGFNTGELFF
TRBJ1-4 | TRBV11-2 | TRBD1 | . | TGTGCCAGCAGCATTTGGACAGGGGGCGGTGAAAAACTGTTTTTT | CASSIWTGGGEKLFF
TRBJ2-1 | TRBV2 | . | . | TGTGCCAGCAGTGATCCGCCCGACAATGAGCAGTTCTTC | CASSDPPDNEQFF
TRBJ2-2 | TRBV6-1 | . | . | TGTGCCAGCAGTGAAGAGTGGCGGGAGAACACCGGGGAGCTGTTTTTT | CASSEEWRENTGELFF
TRBJ1-1 | TRBV12-3/TRBV12-4 | . | few | TGTGCCAGCAGTGGGGGGGAAACTGAAGCTTTCTTT | CASSGGETEAFF
TRBJ2-4 | TRBV12-3/TRBV12-4 | . | few | TGTGCCAGCAGTTTAGTTACTCTAGCCAAAAACATTCAGTACTTC | CASSLVTLAKNIQYF
TRBJ2-2 | TRBV20-1 | TRBD2 | . | TGCAGTGCTAGAGATCCCACTAGCGGGGGGGCAGGCGGGGAGCTGTTTTTT | CSARDPTSGGAGGELFF
TRBJ1-2 | TRBV28 | . | many | TGTGCCAGCTTTGGCAGCGTATATGGCTACACCTTC | CASFGSVYGYTF
TRBJ1-1 | TRBV29-1 | . | few | TGCAGCGTTGGTCACGGGAACACTGAAGCTTTCTTT | CSVGHGNTEAFF
TRBJ2-5 | TRBV2 | . | . | TGTGCCAGCATCCGATTCGGGGAGCAGTACTTC | CASIRFGEQYF
TRBJ1-2 | TRBV12-3/TRBV12-4 | . | many | TGTGCCAGCAGTTTTCCCCGGGAAACTAACTATGGCTACACCTTC | CASSFPRETNYGYTF
TRBJ1-6 | TRBV20-1 | . | few | TGCAGTGCTAGAGTTGGACCCCTCCACTTT | CSARVGPLHF
TRBJ1-6 | TRBV6-6 | . | . | TGTGCCAGCAGTTACTCTCAGGGGAATTCACCCCTCCACTTT | CASSYSQGNSPLHF
TRBJ1-1 | TRBV4-1 | . | . | TGCGCCAGCAGCCAAAGTATCGGGCAAGGAAACACTGAAGCTTTCTTT | CASSQSIGQGNTEAFF
TRBJ2-3 | TRBV19 | . | . | TGTGCCAGTAGTATGGGGCCGGAAACAGATACGCAGTATTTT | CASSMGPETDTQYF
TRBJ2-7 | TRBV3-1 | . | many | TGTGCCAGCAGCCAGACCGGGACCCACTACGAGCAGTACTTC | CASSQTGTHYEQYF
TRBJ2-3 | TRBV9 | TRBD2 | . | TGTGCCAGCAGCGTATTTAGTGGGCTAGCGGGGACCACAGATACGCAGTATTTT | CASSVFSGLAGTTDTQYF
TRBJ2-1 | TRBV3-1 | TRBD2 | few | TGTGCCAGCAGCCAAAGAACGGGAGGGCCCTACAATGAGCAGTTCTTC | CASSQRTGGPYNEQFF
TRBJ2-7 | TRBV20-1 | TRBD2 | few | TGCAGTGCTAGTTCGCTGGCTAGCGGGGTCTCCTACGAGCAGTACTTC | CSASSLASGVSYEQYF
TRBJ2-3 | TRBV2 | TRBD2 | few | TGTGCCGTTCGCGTGGAGCGGGGGGGCGCAGATACGCAGTATTTT | CAVRVERGGADTQYF
TRBJ2-2 | TRBV2 | . | . | TGTGCCAGCAGTGATCGGCTAGCCCTAAACACCGGGGAGCTGTTTTTT | CASSDRLALNTGELFF
TRBJ1-1 | TRBV6-5 | TRBD1 | . | TGTGCCAGCATTAAGGGGGCCCCGAACACTGAAGCTTTCTTT | CASIKGAPNTEAFF
TRBJ2-1 | TRBV19 | TRBD2 | . | TGTGCCAGTAGTATAGTTAGCGGGCGCTACTACAATGAGCAGTTCTTC | CASSIVSGRYYNEQFF
TRBJ2-1 | TRBV29-1 | TRBD2 | . | TGCAGCGTTGAAGCTAGCGGCACCTACAATGAGCAGTTCTTC | CSVEASGTYNEQFF
TRBJ2-1 | TRBV7-2 | TRBD2 | . | TGTGCCAGCAGCTTAGCGGAGCTAGCGGGAGGGGAGTTCTTC | CASSLAELAGGEFF
TRBJ2-2 | TRBV20-1 | . | . | TGCAGTGCTACCGCGACCTTAAACACCGGGGAGCTGTTTTTT | CSATATLNTGELFF
TRBJ2-7 | TRBV4-2 | . | few | TGTGCCAGCAGCCAAGATAAAAACAGGGCCACCCCCTACGAGCAGTACTTC | CASSQDKNRATPYEQYF
TRBJ2-1 | TRBV4-1 | . | few | TGCGCCAGCAGCCAAAGGGCCGACTTCGGAAATGAGCAGTTCTTC | CASSQRADFGNEQFF
TRBJ2-2 | TRBV7-2 | . | . | TGTGCCAGCAGTCGTAGCGGCCGCGGGGAGCTGTTTTTT | CASSRSGRGELFF
TRBJ2-1 | TRBV7-2 | TRBD2 | many | TGTGCCAGCAGCCCTCCCCTAGCGGGAGTTTACAATGAGCAGTTCTTC | CASSPPLAGVYNEQFF
TRBJ2-3 | TRBV20-1 | . | . | TGCAGTGCTAGCCCCTCGGGACACCACACAGATACGCAGTATTTT | CSASPSGHHTDTQYF
TRBJ2-4 | TRBV3-1 | . | . | TGTGCCAGCAGCCACAGACCTGACGGAATCCTAGCCAAAAACATTCAGTACTTC | CASSHRPDGILAKNIQYF
TRBJ2-3 | TRBV21-1 | . | . | TGTGCCAGCAGCAAAGGGGACAGGGAGTCAGATACGCAGTATTTT | CASSKGDRESDTQYF
TRBJ2-4 | TRBV30 | . | once | TGTGCCTGGAGCATATTGGACATTCAGTACTTC | CAWSILDIQYF
TRBJ1-1 | TRBV4-2 | . | few | TGTGCCAGCAGCCCATTATACCAACAGGGCAGGGATACGTCGGAAGCTTTCTTT | CASSPLYQQGRDTSEAFF
TRBJ2-7 | TRBV20-1 | . | . | TGCAGTGCTAGAGATCGGAGGAAACAGGGACTCTACGAGCAGTACTTC | CSARDRRKQGLYEQYF
TRBJ2-5 | TRBV12-3/TRBV12-4 | TRBD1 | few | TGTGCCAGCAGTCGAAACCGGGACAGGGGGCGCGGGGAGACCCAGTACTTC | CASSRNRDRGRGETQYF
TRBJ2-7 | TRBV5-4 | TRBD1 | . | TGTGCCAGCAGGTTCGGACAGGGGGGAACCTACGAGCAGTACTTC | CASRFGQGGTYEQYF
TRBJ1-6 | TRBV7-9 | . | few | TGTGCCAGCAGCTCCGGACAAGCAATGAATTCACCCCTCCACTTT | CASSSGQAMNSPLHF
TRBJ2-1 | TRBV20-1 | TRBD2 | few | TGCAGTGCTAGAGGTAGCGGGGTCGTGCAGTTCTTC | CSARGSGVVQFF
TRBJ1-2 | TRBV30 | . | few | TGTGCCTGGAGTGTTTGGGGGGACTATGGCTACACCTTC | CAWSVWGDYGYTF
TRBJ1-2 | TRBV3-1 | . | . | TGTGCCAGCAGCCATGCTCAGATATTCGGGGATGATGGCTACACCTTC | CASSHAQIFGDDGYTF
TRBJ2-7 | TRBV4-1 | . | once | TGCGCCAGCAGCCAAGACTGGGGAAGACACGAGCAGTACTTC | CASSQDWGRHEQYF
TRBJ2-3 | TRBV4-1 | TRBD2 | few | TGCGCCAGCGCGGCCGATAGCGGGAGCACAGATACGCAGTATTTT | CASAADSGSTDTQYF
TRBJ1-6 | TRBV7-2 | TRBD1 | few | TGTGCCAGCAGCCCAACAGGGGACAGCCGGAATTCACCCCTCCACTTT | CASSPTGDSRNSPLHF
TRBJ1-2 | TRBV20-1 | TRBD1 | . | TGCAGTGCTAGAAGGGGACAGGGGTATGGCTACACCTTC | CSARRGQGYGYTF
TRBJ2-5 | TRBV21-1 | . | few | TGTGCCAGCAAGGACAGGGGGGACCAAGAGACCCAGTACTTC | CASKDRGDQETQYF
TRBJ1-4 | TRBV6-6 | . | . | TGTGCCAGCAGTTACTCGGGCGGGGGCTTAATGGATGAAAAACTGTTTTTT | CASSYSGGGLMDEKLFF